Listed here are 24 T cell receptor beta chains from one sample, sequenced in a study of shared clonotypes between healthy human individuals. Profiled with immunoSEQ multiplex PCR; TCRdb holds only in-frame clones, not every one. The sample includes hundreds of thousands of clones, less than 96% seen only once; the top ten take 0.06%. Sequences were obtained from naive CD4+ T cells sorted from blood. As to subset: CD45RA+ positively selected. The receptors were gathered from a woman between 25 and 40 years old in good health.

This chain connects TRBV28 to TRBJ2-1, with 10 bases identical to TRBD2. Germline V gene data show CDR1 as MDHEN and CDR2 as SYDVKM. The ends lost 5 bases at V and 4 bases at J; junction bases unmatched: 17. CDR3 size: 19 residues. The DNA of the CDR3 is TGTGCCAGCAGTACCTCTTATAGCGGGAGGCCCCCGCTTTACAATGAGCAGTTCTTC. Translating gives CASSTSYSGRPPLYNEQFF. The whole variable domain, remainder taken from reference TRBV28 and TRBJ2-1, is DVKVTQSSRYLVKRTGEKVFLECVQDMDHENMFWYRQDPGLGLRLIYFSYDVKMKEKGDIPEGYSVSREKKERFSLILESASTNQTSMYLCASSTSYSGRPPLYNEQFFGPGTRLTVL.

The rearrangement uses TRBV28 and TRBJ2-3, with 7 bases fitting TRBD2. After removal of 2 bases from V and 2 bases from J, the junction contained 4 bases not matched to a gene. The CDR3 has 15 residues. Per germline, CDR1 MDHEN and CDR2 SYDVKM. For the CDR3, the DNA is TGTGCCAGCAGTTTAGGGGGGGTAGCCACAGATACGCAGTATTTT. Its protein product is CASSLGGVATDTQYF.

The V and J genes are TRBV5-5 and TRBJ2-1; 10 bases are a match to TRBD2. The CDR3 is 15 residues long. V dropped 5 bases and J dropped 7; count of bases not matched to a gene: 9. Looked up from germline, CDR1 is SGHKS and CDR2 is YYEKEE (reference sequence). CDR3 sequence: CASRVVAGGRNEQFF. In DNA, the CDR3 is TGTGCCAGCAGGGTGGTAGCGGGAGGCAGGAATGAGCAGTTCTTC.

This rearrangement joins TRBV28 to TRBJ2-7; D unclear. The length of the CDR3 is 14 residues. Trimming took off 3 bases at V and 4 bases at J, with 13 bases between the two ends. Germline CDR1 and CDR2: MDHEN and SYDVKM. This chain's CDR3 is CASSFPSGLYEQYF. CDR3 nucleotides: TGTGCCAGCAGTTTTCCTAGTGGTCTATACGAGCAGTACTTC.

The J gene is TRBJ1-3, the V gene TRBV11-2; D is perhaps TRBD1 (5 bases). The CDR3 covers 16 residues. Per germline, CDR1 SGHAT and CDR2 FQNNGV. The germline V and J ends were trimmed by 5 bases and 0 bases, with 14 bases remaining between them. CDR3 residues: CASSTFRGTSGNTIYF. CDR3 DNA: TGTGCCAGCAGCACCTTCCGCGGGACCTCTGGAAACACCATATATTTT.

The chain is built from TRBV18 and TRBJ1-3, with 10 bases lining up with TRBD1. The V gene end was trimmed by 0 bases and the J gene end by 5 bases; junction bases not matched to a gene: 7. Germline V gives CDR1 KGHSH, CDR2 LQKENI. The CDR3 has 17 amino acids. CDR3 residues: CASSPPKLGQGRNTIYF. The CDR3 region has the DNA TGTGCCAGCTCACCACCGAAGCTGGGACAGGGGAGAAACACCATATATTTT.

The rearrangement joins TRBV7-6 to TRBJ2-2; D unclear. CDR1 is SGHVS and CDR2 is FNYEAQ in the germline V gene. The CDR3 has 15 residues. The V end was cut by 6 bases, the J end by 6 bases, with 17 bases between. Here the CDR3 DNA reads TGTGCCAGCAGTACAACCTACGACCCCTCCGGGGAGCTGTTTTTT. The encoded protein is CASSTTYDPSGELFF.

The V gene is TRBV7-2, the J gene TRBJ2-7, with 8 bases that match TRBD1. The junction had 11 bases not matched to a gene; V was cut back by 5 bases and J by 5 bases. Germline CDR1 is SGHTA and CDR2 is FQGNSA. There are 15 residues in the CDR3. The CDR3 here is CASSGGQGGRNEQYF. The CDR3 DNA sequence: TGTGCCAGCAGCGGCGGACAGGGCGGAAGGAACGAGCAGTACTTC.

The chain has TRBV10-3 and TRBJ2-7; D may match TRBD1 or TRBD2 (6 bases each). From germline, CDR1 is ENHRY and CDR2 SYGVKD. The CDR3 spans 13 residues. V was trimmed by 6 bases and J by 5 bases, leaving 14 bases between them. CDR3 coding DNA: TGTGCCATCAGCCCGGGGGCGCGGGACGAGCAGTACTTC. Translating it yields CAISPGARDEQYF.

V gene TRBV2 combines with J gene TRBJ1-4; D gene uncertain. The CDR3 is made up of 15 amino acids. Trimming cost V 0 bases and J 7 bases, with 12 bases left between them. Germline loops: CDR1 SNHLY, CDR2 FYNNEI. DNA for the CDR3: TGTGCCAGCAGTGAAGCTGCCGTTTTTGGTGAAAAACTGTTTTTT. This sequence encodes CASSEAAVFGEKLFF.

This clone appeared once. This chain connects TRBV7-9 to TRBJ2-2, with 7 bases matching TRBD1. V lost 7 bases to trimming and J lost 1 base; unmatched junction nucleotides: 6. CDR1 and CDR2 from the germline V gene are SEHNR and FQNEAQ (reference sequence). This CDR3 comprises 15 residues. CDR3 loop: CASIGRTGNTGELFF. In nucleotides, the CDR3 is TGTGCCAGCATAGGCCGGACAGGGAACACCGGGGAGCTGTTTTTT.

The CDR3 DNA reads TGTGCCAGCAGGGGGACAGGGCACTATGGCTACACCTTC. Translating it yields CASRGTGHYGYTF. V and J are TRBV6-1 and TRBJ1-2; TRBD1 aligns across 9 bases. The CDR3 consists of 13 residues. Losses at the gene ends were 6 bases for V and 3 bases for J; bases not matched to a gene: 2. Germline V gives CDR1 MNHNS, CDR2 SASEGT.

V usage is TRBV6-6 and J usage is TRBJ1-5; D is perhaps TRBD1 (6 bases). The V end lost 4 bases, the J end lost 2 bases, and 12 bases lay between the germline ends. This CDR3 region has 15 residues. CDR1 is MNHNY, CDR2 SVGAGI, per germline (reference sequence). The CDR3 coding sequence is TGTGCCAGCAGTTCACAGGGTATGGGCAATCAGCCCCAGCATTTT. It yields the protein CASSSQGMGNQPQHF.

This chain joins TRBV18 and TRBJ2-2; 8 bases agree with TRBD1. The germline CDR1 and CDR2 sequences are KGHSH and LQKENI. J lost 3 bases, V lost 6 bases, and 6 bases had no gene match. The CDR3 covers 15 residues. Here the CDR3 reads CASSPTGVDTGELFF. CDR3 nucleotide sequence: TGTGCCAGCTCCCCGACAGGGGTGGACACCGGGGAGCTGTTTTTT.

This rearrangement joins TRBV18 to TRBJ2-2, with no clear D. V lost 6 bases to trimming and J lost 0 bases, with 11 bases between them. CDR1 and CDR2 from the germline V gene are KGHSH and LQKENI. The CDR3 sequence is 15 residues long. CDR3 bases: TGTGCCAGCTCCCCGCCGGCAGCGAACACCGGGGAGCTGTTTTTT. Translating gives CASSPPAANTGELFF.

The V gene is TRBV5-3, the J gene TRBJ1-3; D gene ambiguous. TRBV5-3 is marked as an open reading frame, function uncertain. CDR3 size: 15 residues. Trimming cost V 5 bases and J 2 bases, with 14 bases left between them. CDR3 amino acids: CARSLSVHPGNTIYF. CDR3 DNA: TGTGCCAGAAGTCTTTCGGTCCATCCTGGAAACACCATATATTTT.

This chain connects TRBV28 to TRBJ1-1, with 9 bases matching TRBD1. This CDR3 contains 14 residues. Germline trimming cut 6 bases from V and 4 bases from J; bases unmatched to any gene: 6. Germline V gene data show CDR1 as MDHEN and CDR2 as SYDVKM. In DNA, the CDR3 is TGTGCCAGCAGATGGACAGGGGCGACCACTGAAGCTTTCTTT. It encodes CASRWTGATTEAFF.

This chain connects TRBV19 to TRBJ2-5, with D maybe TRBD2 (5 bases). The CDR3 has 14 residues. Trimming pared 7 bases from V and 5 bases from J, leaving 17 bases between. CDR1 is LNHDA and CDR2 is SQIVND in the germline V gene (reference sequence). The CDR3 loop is CASTTHGDGETQYF. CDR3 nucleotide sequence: TGTGCCAGTACCACCCACGGGGATGGGGAGACCCAGTACTTC.

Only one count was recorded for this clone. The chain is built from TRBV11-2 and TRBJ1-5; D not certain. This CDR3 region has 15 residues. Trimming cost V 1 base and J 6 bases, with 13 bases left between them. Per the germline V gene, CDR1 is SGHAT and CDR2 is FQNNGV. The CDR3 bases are TGTGCCAGCAGCTTAGGAGGCTGGGGAGGTCAGCCCCAGCATTTT. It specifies CASSLGGWGGQPQHF.

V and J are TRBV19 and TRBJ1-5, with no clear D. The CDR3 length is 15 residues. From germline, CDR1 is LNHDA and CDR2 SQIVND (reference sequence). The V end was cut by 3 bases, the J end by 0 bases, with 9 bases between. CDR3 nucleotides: TGTGCCAGTAGTATGAACAGCTATAGCAATCAGCCCCAGCATTTT. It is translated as CASSMNSYSNQPQHF.

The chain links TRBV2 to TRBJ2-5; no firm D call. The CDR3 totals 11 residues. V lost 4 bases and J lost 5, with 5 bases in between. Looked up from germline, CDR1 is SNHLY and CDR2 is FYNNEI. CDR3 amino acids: CASSVGETQYF. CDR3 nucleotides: TGTGCCAGCAGTGTAGGGGAGACCCAGTACTTC.

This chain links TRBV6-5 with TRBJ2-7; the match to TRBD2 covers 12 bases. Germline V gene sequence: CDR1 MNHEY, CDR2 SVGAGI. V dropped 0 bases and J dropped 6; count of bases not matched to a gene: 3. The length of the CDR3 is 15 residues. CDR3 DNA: TGTGCCAGCAGTTACTCGGGACTAGCGGGTCTCGAGCAGTACTTC. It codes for CASSYSGLAGLEQYF.

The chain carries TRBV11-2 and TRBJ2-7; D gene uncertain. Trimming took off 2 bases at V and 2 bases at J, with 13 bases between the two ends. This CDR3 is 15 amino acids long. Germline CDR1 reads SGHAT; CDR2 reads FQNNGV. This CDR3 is CASSLSPQATYEQYF. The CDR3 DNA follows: TGTGCCAGCAGCTTATCCCCGCAGGCTACCTACGAGCAGTACTTC.

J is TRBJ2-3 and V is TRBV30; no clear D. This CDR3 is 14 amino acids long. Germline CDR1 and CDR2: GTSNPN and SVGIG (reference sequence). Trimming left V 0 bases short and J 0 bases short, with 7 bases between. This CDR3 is CAWSVSASTDTQYF. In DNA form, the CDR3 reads TGTGCCTGGAGTGTTAGTGCTAGCACAGATACGCAGTATTTT. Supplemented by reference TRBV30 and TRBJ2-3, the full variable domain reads SQTIHQWPATLVQPVGSPLSLECTVEGTSNPNLYWYRQAAGRGLQLLFYSVGIGQISSEVPQNLSASRPQDRQFILSSKKLLLSDSGFYLCAWSVSASTDTQYFGPGTRLTVL.